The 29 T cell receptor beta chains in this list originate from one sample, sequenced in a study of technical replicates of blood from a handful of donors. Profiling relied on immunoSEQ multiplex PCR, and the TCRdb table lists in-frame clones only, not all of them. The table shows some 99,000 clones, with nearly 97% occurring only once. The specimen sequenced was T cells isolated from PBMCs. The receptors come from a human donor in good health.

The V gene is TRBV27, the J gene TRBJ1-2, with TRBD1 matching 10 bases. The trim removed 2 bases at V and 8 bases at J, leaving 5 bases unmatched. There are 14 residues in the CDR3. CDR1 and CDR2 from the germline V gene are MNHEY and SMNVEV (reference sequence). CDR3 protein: CASSLDRGLRGYTF. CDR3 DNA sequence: TGTGCCAGCAGTTTAGACAGGGGGCTGAGGGGCTACACCTTC.

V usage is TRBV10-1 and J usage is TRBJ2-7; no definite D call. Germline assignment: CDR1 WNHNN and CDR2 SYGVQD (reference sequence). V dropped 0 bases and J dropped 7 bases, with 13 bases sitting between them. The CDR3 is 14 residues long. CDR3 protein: CASSESLTIPEQYF. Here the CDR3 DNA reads TGCGCCAGCAGTGAGTCCCTTACTATACCTGAGCAGTACTTC.

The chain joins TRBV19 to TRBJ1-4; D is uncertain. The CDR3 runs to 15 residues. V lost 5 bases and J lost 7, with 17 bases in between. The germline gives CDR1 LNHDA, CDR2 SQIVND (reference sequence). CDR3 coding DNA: TGTGCCAGTAGTTTGAAGAGGTCATCCGCTGAAAAACTGTTTTTT. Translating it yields CASSLKRSSAEKLFF.

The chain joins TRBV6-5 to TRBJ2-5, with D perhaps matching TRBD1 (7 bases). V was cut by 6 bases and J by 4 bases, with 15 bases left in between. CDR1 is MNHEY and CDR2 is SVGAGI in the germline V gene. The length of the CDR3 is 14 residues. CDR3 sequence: CASRPGRGVETQYF. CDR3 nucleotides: TGTGCCAGCAGACCGGGCAGGGGGGTAGAGACCCAGTACTTC.

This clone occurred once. The CDR3 reads CASGWTGGTEAFF. Written as DNA, the CDR3 is TGTGCCAGCGGATGGACAGGGGGGACTGAAGCTTTCTTT. The chain carries TRBV27 and TRBJ1-1; TRBD1 matches at 10 bases. V lost 8 bases and J lost 5; bases outside the gene matches: 5. Germline V gives CDR1 MNHEY, CDR2 SMNVEV (reference sequence). This CDR3 has 13 residues.

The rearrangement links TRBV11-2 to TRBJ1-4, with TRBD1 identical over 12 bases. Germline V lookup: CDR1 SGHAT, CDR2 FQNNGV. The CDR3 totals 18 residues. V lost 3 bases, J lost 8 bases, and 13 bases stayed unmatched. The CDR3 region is CASSFLPGQGANLEKLFF. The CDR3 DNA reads TGTGCCAGCAGCTTTCTGCCGGGACAGGGGGCCAACTTGGAAAAACTGTTTTTT. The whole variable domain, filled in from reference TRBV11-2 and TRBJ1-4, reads EAGVAQSPRYKIIEKRQSVAFWCNPISGHATLYWYQQILGQGPKLLIQFQNNGVVDDSQLPKDRFSAERLKGVDSTLKIQPAKLEDSAVYLCASSFLPGQGANLEKLFFGSGTQLSVL.

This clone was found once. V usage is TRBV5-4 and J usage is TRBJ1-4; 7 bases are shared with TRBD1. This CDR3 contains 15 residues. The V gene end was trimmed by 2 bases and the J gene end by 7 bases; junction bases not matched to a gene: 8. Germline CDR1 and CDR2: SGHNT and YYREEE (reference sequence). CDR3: CASSLSGQILEKLFF. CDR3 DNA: TGTGCCAGCAGCTTATCGGGACAGATCCTTGAAAAACTGTTTTTT. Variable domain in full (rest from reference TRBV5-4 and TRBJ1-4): ETGVTQSPTHLIKTRGQQVTLRCSSQSGHNTVSWYQQALGQGPQFIFQYYREEENGRGNFPPRFSGLQFPNYSSELNVNALELDDSALYLCASSLSGQILEKLFFGSGTQLSVL.

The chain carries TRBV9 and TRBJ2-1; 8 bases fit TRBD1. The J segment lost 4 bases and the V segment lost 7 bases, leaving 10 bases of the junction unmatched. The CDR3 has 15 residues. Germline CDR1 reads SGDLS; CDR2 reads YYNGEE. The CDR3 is CASALGQGAYNEQFF. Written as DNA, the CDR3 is TGTGCCAGCGCTCTGGGGCAGGGGGCTTACAATGAGCAGTTCTTC. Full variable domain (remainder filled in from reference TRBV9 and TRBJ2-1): DSGVTQTPKHLITATGQRVTLRCSPRSGDLSVYWYQQSLDQGLQFLIQYYNGEERAKGNILERFSAQQFPDLHSELNLSSLELGDSALYFCASALGQGAYNEQFFGPGTRLTVL.

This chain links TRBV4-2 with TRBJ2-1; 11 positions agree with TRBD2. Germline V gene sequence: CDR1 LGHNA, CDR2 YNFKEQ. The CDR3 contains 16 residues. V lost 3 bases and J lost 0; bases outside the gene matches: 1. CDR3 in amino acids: CASSQTSGTSYNEQFF. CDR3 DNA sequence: TGTGCCAGCAGCCAGACTAGCGGGACCTCCTACAATGAGCAGTTCTTC.

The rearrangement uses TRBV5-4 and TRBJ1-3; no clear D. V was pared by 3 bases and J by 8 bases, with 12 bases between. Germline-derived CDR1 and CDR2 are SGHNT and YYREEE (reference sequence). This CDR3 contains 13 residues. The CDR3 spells CASSSTSRDTIYF. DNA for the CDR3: TGTGCCAGCAGCTCGACCTCTCGGGACACCATATATTTT.

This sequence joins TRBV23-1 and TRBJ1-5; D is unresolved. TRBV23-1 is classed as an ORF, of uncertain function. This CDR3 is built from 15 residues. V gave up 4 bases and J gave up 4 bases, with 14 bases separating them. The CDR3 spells CASSPYPVKNQPQHF. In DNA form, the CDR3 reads TGCGCCAGCAGTCCCTACCCGGTCAAGAATCAGCCCCAGCATTTT.

The CDR3 bases are TGTGCCTGGAGTGGCGGCAAACACCCCAGCTCCTATAATTCACCCCTCCACTTT. It codes for CAWSGGKHPSSYNSPLHF. The chain recombines TRBV30 with TRBJ1-6; D call uncertain. Trimming shortened V by 1 base and J by 0 bases, and 16 bases separated the two germline ends. The CDR3 runs to 18 residues. Germline loops: CDR1 GTSNPN, CDR2 SVGIG (reference sequence).

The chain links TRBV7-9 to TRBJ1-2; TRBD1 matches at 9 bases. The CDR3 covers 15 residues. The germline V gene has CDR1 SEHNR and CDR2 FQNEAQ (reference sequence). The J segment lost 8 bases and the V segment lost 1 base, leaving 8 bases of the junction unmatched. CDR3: CASSLVGDRDKGYTF. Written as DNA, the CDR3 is TGTGCCAGCAGCTTAGTTGGGGACAGGGATAAAGGCTACACCTTC.

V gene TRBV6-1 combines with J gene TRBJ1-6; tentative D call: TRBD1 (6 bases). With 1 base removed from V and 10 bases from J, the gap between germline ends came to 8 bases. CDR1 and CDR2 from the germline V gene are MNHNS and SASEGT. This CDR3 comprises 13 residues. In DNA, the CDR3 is TGTGCCAGCAGTGAAGACAGGGACTCACCCCTCCACTTT. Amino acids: CASSEDRDSPLHF.

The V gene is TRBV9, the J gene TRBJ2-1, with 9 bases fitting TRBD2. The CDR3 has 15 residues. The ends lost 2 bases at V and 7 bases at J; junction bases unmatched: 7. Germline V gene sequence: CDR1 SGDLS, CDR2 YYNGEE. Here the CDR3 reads CASSVASGNQNEQFF. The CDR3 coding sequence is TGTGCCAGCAGCGTGGCTAGCGGGAATCAAAATGAGCAGTTCTTC. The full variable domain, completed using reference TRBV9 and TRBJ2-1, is DSGVTQTPKHLITATGQRVTLRCSPRSGDLSVYWYQQSLDQGLQFLIQYYNGEERAKGNILERFSAQQFPDLHSELNLSSLELGDSALYFCASSVASGNQNEQFFGPGTRLTVL.

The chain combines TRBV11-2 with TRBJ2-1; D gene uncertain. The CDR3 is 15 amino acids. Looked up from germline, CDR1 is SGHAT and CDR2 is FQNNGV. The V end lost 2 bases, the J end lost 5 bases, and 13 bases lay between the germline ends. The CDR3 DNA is TGTGCCAGCAGCTTAACCGCGACAACAAACAATGAGCAGTTCTTC. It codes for CASSLTATTNNEQFF.

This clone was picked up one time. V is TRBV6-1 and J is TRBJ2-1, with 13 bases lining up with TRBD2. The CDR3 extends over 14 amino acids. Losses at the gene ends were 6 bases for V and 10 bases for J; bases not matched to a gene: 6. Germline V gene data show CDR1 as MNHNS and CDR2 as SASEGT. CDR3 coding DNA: TGTGCCAGCAGGGGGACTAGCGGGGAGGGGGAGCAGTTCTTC. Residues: CASRGTSGEGEQFF.

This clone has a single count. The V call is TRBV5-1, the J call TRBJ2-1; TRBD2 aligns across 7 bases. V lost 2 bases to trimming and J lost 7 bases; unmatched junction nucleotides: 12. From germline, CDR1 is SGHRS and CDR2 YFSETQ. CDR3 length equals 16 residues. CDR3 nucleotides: TGCGCCAGCAGCTTCTGGGGGGGAACGGCAGGTAATGAGCAGTTCTTC. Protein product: CASSFWGGTAGNEQFF.

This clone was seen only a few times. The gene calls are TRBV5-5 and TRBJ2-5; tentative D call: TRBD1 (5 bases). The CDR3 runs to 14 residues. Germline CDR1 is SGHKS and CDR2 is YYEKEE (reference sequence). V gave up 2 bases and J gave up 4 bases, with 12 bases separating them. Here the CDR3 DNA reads TGTGCCAGCAGCTTAGGGGCCCCTTTAGAGACCCAGTACTTC. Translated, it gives CASSLGAPLETQYF.

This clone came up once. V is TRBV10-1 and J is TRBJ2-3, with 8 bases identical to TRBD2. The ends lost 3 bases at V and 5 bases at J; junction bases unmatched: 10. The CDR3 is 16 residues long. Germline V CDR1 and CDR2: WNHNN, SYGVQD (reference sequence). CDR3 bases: TGCGCCAGCAGTGATTCCTCGGGACTAGAGGAAGATACGCAGTATTTT. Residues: CASSDSSGLEEDTQYF.

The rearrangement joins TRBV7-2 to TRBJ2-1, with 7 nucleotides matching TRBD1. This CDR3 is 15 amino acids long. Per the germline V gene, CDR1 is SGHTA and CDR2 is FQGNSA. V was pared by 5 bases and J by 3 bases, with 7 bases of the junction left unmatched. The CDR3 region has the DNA TGTGCCAGCAGCCCCGAAGACAGGGACTACAATGAGCAGTTCTTC. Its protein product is CASSPEDRDYNEQFF.

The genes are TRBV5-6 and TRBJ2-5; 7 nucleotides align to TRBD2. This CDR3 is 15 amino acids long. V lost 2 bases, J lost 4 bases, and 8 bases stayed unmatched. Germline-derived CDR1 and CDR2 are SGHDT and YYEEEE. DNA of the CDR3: TGTGCCAGCAGCTTAACGACGCGGGAGATAGAGACCCAGTACTTC. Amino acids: CASSLTTREIETQYF.

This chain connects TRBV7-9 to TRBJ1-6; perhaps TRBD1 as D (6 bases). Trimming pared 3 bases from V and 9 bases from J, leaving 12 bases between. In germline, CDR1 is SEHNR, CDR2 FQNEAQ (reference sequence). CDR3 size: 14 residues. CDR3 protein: CASSLDSHSSPLHF. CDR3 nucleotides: TGTGCCAGCAGCTTGGACAGTCATAGTTCACCCCTCCACTTT.

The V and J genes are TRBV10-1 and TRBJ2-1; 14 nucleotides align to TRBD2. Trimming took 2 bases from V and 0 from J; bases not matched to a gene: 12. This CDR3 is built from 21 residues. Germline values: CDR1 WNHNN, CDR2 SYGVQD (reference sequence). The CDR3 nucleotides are TGCGCCAGCAGTGAGCCCCGGACTAGCGGGAGGACCACCAGCTCCTACAATGAGCAGTTCTTC. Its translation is CASSEPRTSGRTTSSYNEQFF.

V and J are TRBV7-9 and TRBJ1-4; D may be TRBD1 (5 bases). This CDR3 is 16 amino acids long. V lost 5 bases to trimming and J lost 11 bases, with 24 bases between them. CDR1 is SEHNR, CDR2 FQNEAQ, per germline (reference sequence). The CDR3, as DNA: TGTGCCAGCAGCCCCAAGGTGGAGGGGCAAATGAGGAAACTGTTTTTT. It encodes CASSPKVEGQMRKLFF.

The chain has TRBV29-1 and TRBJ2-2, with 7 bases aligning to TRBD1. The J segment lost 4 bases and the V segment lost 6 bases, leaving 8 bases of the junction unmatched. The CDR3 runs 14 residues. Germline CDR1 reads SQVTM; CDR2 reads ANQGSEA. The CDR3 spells CSVLPWTGTGELFF. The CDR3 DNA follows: TGCAGCGTCCTACCTTGGACAGGCACCGGGGAGCTGTTTTTT.

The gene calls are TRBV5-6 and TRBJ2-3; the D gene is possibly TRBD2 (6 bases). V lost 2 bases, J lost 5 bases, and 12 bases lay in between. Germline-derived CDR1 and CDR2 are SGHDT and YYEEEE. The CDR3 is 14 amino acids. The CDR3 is CASSFRAGGDTQYF. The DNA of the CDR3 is TGTGCCAGCAGCTTCCGGGCCGGGGGAGATACGCAGTATTTT.

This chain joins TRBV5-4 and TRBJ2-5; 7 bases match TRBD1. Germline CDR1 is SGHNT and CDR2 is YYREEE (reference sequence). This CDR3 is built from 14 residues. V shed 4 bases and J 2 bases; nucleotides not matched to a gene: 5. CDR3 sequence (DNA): TGTGCCAGCAGCGTAGACAGGGAGCAAGAGACCCAGTACTTC. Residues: CASSVDREQETQYF.

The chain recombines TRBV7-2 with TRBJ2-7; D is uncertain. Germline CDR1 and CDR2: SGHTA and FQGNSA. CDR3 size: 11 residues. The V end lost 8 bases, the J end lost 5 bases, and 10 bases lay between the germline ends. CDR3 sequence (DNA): TGTGCCAGCCTCGTGAGGCACGAGCAGTACTTC. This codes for CASLVRHEQYF. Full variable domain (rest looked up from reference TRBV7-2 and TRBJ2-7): GAGVSQSPSNKVTEKGKDVELRCDPISGHTALYWYRQSLGQGLEFLIYFQGNSAPDKSGLPSDRFSAERTGGSVSTLTIQRTQQEDSAVYLCASLVRHEQYFGPGTRLTVT.